This T cell receptor beta chain appears in the sequencing data of a study of read filtering for tumor transcriptome and immune sequencing. This clonotype was found many times. The library was built from about 400 ng RNA with molecular barcoded adaptors for alpha/delta and beta/gamma chains. TCRdb reprocessed the reads with MiXCR, giving one entry per CDR3 protein. Of some 140,000 distinct CDR3 sequences in the sample, roughly 13% were seen once. V was clipped by 3 bases and J by 5 bases, with 11 bases between them. Looked up from germline, CDR1 is MNHEY and CDR2 is SMNVEV (reference sequence). CDR3 length equals 14 residues.

V gene TRBV27 combines with J gene TRBJ2-1; D unresolved. The source of this sequence is a donor at least 40 years old with multiple myeloma. The sequencing input was a population of CD138-negative cells sorted from bone marrow. The CDR3 DNA reads as TGTGCCAGCAGTTTTGGACGTTCAGACAATGAGCAGTTCTTC. Protein product: CASSFGRSDNEQFF.